The rows below give T cell receptor beta chains drawn from one sample of a study of blood T cell repertoires in COVID-19. Measured with immunoSEQ multiplex PCR; TCRdb has only the in-frame clones, and not every one. The sample contains 100,000 to 150,000 clones, 85% to 90% of which appear only once. Sequencing was carried out using peripheral blood. Receptors were obtained from a man older than 75 with active or convalescent COVID-19. CDR3s leave out the opening cysteine and the closing phenylalanine or tryptophan. A D gene is named only where the DNA matches it firmly.

D,J,V,CDR3
TRBD2,TRBJ2-5,TRBV6-1,ASSEVLASGSQETQY
TRBD2,TRBJ2-1,TRBV9,ASSVASGGPIHSYNEQF
-,TRBJ2-1,TRBV3-1/TRBV3-2,ASSQDVASYNEQF
TRBD1,TRBJ2-7,TRBV25-1,ASSDIWDRGDEQY
-,TRBJ1-5,TRBV2,ASSNSGGRRDQPQH
-,TRBJ1-5,TRBV5-4,ASSPSPQGSAQH
TRBD2,TRBJ2-7,TRBV5-1,ASSLPSGGDYEQY
TRBD2,TRBJ2-2,TRBV4-3,ASSPTSGAPNTGELF
TRBD2,TRBJ2-7,TRBV19,ASSIPRLAGGHEQY
-,TRBJ2-3,TRBV5-8,ASSPGTPTSTDTQY
TRBD1,TRBJ1-4,TRBV6-2/TRBV6-3,ASSPGTGVNEKLF